This T cell receptor beta chain derives from a study of blood T cells in healthy people across ages. Study-wide results and limits: Fewer expanded clones and more diversity marked long-lived versus aged donors. Considered underestimates were the diversity estimates obtained from one million T cells.

Remarks on this clonotype: Its antigen remains unknown.

CDR3 size: 15 residues. From germline, CDR1 is SGHRS and CDR2 YFSETQ. Primers used in a second PCR of roughly 7 to 11 cycles were a sample-barcoded 5' primer and a J-beta primer mix. TCRdb re-called the 5' RACE reads through MiXCR, storing one row per CDR3 protein. The sample includes about 640,000 distinct CDR3 sequences, roughly 58% of them seen just once. V usage is TRBV5-1 and J usage is TRBJ2-7; D perhaps matches TRBD2 (6 bases). The end of the DNA aligns better with TRBJ2-5, so the J call may be wrong. Sequenced sample: blood. The source of this sequence is a man aged 55-75 years in good health. DNA of the CDR3: TGCGCCAGCAGCTATCAAAGACTAGTCGGTGAGACCCAGTACTTC. It encodes CASSYQRLVGETQYF.